Below, 11 T cell receptor beta chains from the same sample are listed, as sequenced in a study of blood T cell repertoires in COVID-19. Sequencing used immunoSEQ multiplex PCR; TCRdb keeps in-frame clones, though not all of them. The sample includes about 120,000 clones, roughly 80% seen only once; the top ten take about 2.5%. Sequencing was done on a sample of peripheral blood. The origin of the receptors is a man aged 50 or older with acute or convalescent COVID-19.

The chain has TRBV18 and TRBJ2-7; TRBD2 agrees at 8 bases. Germline V gene lookup returns CDR1 KGHSH and CDR2 LQKENI. The CDR3 extends over 15 amino acids. J was trimmed by 4 bases and V by 1 base; bases with no gene match: 6. The CDR3 is CASSPLVAGSYEQYF. In nucleotides, the CDR3 is TGTGCCAGCTCACCACTGGTAGCGGGAAGTTACGAGCAGTACTTC.

The chain has TRBV6-5 and TRBJ2-5; 7 bases match TRBD1. The CDR3 spans 15 residues. CDR1 MNHEY and CDR2 SVGAGI come from the germline V gene. The V gene end was trimmed by 6 bases and the J gene end by 3 bases; junction bases not matched to a gene: 10. CDR3 nucleotide sequence: TGTGCCAGCAGAAATACAGGGGAGTGGGAAGAGACCCAGTACTTC. Translating gives CASRNTGEWEETQYF.

The J gene is TRBJ1-1, the V gene TRBV18; TRBD1 matches at 12 bases. The V gene's germline CDR1 is KGHSH and CDR2 LQKENI. V lost 3 bases and J lost 8; bases outside the gene matches: 7. The CDR3 loop spans 15 amino acids. The CDR3 loop reads CASSPSGTGGKEAFF. For the CDR3, the DNA is TGTGCCAGCTCACCCTCCGGGACAGGGGGCAAAGAAGCTTTCTTT.

The CDR3 DNA reads TGTGCCAGCAGCTCCAGCATTCGAGACAGGGGACGAAACTATGGCTACACCTTC. Its protein is CASSSSIRDRGRNYGYTF. This rearrangement joins TRBV5-6 to TRBJ1-2, with 8 bases that match TRBD1. Per germline, CDR1 SGHDT and CDR2 YYEEEE. V trimming: 3 bases; J trimming: 2 bases; junction bases outside the gene matches: 15. The CDR3 extends over 18 amino acids.

V and J are TRBV2 and TRBJ1-5, with TRBD1 identical over 11 bases. V gave up 6 bases and J gave up 6 bases; unmatched junction bases: 7. Looked up from germline, CDR1 is SNHLY and CDR2 is FYNNEI. This CDR3 is built from 15 residues. CDR3 residues: CASSPDRGLGQPQHF. DNA for the CDR3: TGTGCCAGCAGCCCGGACAGGGGGCTAGGTCAGCCCCAGCATTTT. Full variable domain (rest looked up from reference TRBV2 and TRBJ1-5): EPEVTQTPSHQVTQMGQEVILRCVPISNHLYFYWYRQILGQKVEFLVSFYNNEISEKSEIFDDQFSVERPDGSNFTLKIRSTKLEDSAMYFCASSPDRGLGQPQHFGDGTRLSIL.

DNA of the CDR3: TGTGCCAGCAGTGAAGGGGCTAGCGGGGCCTACGAGCAGTACTTC. Protein: CASSEGASGAYEQYF. This chain uses TRBV6-1 with TRBJ2-7, with 9 bases that match TRBD2. CDR3 length: 15 amino acids. V shed 1 base and J 2 bases; nucleotides not matched to a gene: 3. From germline, CDR1 is MNHNS and CDR2 SASEGT.

This clone was found a few times. This chain uses TRBV7-2 with TRBJ1-6, with D unclear. Germline CDR1 SGHTA, CDR2 FQGNSA. This CDR3 contains 13 residues. V dropped 2 bases and J dropped 8 bases, with 7 bases sitting between them. The CDR3, as DNA: TGTGCCAGCAGCTTACCCCATGATTCACCCCTCCACTTT. It encodes CASSLPHDSPLHF. Drawing the rest from reference TRBV7-2 and TRBJ1-6, the complete variable domain is GAGVSQSPSNKVTEKGKDVELRCDPISGHTALYWYRQSLGQGLEFLIYFQGNSAPDKSGLPSDRFSAERTGGSVSTLTIQRTQQEDSAVYLCASSLPHDSPLHFGNGTRLTVT.

This chain joins TRBV6-5 and TRBJ1-2, with D uncertain. Germline V gives CDR1 MNHEY, CDR2 SVGAGI. Trimming cost V 7 bases and J 3 bases, with 9 bases left between them. The CDR3 contains 12 residues. The CDR3 DNA is TGTGCCAGCAATCCAGATTACTATGGCTACACCTTC. Its translation: CASNPDYYGYTF.

This chain joins TRBV28 and TRBJ2-7; TRBD1 agrees at 7 bases. Per germline, CDR1 MDHEN and CDR2 SYDVKM. V gave up 1 base and J gave up 5 bases; unmatched junction bases: 5. The CDR3 is 14 residues long. The CDR3 region is CASSLYLTGHEQYF. CDR3 nucleotides: TGTGCCAGCAGTTTATACTTGACAGGGCACGAGCAGTACTTC.

This chain uses TRBV27 with TRBJ1-2; D possibly corresponds to TRBD1 (5 bases). Trimming cost V 3 bases and J 5 bases, with 10 bases left between them. Germline V gene sequence: CDR1 MNHEY, CDR2 SMNVEV (reference sequence). This CDR3 has 13 residues. CDR3 residues: CASSFRGFYGYTF. CDR3 nucleotides: TGTGCCAGCAGTTTTCGGGGGTTTTATGGCTACACCTTC.

This CDR3 reads CSVVGRVTGVDTGELFF. DNA for the CDR3: TGCAGCGTTGTGGGGAGGGTGACAGGGGTGGACACCGGGGAGCTGTTTTTT. The chain carries TRBV29-1 and TRBJ2-2; the D gene is possibly TRBD1 (8 bases). Trimming took off 4 bases at V and 3 bases at J, with 21 bases between the two ends. This CDR3 comprises 17 residues. Germline V gene sequence: CDR1 SQVTM, CDR2 ANQGSEA.